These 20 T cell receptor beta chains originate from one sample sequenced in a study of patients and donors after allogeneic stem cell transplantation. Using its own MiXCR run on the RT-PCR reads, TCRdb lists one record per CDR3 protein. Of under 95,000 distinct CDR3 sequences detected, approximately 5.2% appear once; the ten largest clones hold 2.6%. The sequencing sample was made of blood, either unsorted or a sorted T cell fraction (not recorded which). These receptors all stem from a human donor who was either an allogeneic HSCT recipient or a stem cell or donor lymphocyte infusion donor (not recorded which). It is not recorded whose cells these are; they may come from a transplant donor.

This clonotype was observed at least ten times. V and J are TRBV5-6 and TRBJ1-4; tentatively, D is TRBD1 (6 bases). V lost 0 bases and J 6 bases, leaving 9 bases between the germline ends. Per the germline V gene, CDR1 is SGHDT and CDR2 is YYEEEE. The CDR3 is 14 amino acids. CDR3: CASSLEGHHEKLFF. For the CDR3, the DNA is TGTGCCAGCAGCTTGGAGGGACACCATGAAAAACTGTTTTTT. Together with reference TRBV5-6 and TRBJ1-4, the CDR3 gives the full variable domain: DAGVTQSPTHLIKTRGQQVTLRCSPKSGHDTVSWYQQALGQGPQFIFQYYEEEERQRGNFPDRFSGHQFPNYSSELNVNALLLGDSALYLCASSLEGHHEKLFFGSGTQLSVL.

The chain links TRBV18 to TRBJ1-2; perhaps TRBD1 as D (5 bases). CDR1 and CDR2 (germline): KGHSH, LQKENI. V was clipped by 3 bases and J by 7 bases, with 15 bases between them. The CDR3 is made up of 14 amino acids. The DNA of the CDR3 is TGTGCCAGCTCACCGGGGGGTGAGATCGGTGGCTACACCTTC. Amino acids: CASSPGGEIGGYTF.

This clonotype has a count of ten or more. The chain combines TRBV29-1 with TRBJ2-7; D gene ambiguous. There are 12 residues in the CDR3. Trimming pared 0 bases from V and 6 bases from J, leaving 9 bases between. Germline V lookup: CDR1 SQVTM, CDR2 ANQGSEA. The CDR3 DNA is TGCAGCGTTGAAGATCGACTGGGCGAGCAGTACTTC. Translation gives CSVEDRLGEQYF.

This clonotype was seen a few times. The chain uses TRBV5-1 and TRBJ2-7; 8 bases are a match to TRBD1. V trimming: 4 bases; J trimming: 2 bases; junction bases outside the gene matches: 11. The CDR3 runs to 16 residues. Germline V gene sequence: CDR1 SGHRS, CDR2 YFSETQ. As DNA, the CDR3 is TGCGCCAGCAGCATAAGTGATAAACAGGGGGCCTACGAGCAGTACTTC. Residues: CASSISDKQGAYEQYF.

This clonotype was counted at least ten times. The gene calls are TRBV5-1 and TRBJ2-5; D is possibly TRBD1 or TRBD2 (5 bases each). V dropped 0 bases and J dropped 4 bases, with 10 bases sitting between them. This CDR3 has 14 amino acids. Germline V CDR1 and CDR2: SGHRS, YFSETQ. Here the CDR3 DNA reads TGCGCCAGCAGCTTGGATGGGACCACAGAGACCCAGTACTTC. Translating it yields CASSLDGTTETQYF.

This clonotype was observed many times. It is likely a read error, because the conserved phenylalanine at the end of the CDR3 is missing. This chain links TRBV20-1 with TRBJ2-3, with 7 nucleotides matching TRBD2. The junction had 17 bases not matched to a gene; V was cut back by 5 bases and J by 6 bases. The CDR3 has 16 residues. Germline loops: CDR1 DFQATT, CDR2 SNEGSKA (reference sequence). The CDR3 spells CSAVPGSGGAPDTQYL. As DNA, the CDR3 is TGCAGTGCTGTGCCTGGTTCGGGGGGTGCCCCCGATACGCAGTATCTT.

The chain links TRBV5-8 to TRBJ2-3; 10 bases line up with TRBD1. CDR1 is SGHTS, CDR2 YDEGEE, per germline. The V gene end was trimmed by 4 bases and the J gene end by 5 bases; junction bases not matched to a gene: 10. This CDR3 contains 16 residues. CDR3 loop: CASSTGGTGVGDTQYF. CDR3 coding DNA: TGTGCCAGCAGCACGGGGGGGACAGGGGTAGGAGATACGCAGTATTTT. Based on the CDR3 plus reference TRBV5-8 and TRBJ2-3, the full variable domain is EAGVTQSPTHLIKTRGQQATLRCSPISGHTSVYWYQQALGLGLQFLLWYDEGEERNRGNFPPRFSGRQFPNYSSELNVNALELEDSALYLCASSTGGTGVGDTQYFGPGTRLTVL.

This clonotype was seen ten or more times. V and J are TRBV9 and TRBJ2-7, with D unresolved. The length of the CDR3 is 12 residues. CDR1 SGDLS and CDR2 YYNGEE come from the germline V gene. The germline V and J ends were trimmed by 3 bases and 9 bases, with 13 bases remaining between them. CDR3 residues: CASSGSTGRQYF. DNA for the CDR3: TGTGCCAGCAGCGGTAGTACGGGCAGGCAGTACTTC.

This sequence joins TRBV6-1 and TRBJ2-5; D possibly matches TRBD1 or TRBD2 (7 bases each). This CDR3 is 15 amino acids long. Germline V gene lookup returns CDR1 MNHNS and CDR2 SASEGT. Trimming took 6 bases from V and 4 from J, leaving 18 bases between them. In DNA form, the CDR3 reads TGTGCCAGCAGGGGAGGGAGACAGGGCAGAGAGACCCAGTACTTC. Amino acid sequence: CASRGGRQGRETQYF.

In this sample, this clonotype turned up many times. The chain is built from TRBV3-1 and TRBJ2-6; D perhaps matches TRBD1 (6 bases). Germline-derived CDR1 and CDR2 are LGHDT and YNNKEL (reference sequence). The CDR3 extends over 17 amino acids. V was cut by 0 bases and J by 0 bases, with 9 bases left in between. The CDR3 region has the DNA TGTGCCAGCAGCCAAGACAAGGGGGTCTCTGGGGCCAACGTCCTGACTTTC. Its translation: CASSQDKGVSGANVLTF.

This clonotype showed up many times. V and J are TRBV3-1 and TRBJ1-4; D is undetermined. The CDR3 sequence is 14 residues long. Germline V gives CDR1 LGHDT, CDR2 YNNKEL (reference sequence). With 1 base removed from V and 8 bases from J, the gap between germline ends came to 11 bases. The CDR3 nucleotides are TGTGCCAGCAGCCAAGCGGTGCGCCCCGAAAAACTGTTTTTT. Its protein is CASSQAVRPEKLFF.

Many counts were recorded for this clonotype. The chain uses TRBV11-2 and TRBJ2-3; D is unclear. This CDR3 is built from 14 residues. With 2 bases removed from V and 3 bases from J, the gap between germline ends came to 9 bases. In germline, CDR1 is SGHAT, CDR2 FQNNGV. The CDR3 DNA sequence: TGTGCCAGCAGCTTATTCGGGTCGACAGATACGCAGTATTTT. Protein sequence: CASSLFGSTDTQYF.

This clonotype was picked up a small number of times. The CDR3 coding sequence is TGTGCCAGCACCCCCCACAGGGTGAGGGCTTTCTTT. This codes for CASTPHRVRAFF. The chain combines TRBV6-1 with TRBJ1-1; a weak D match, TRBD1 (6 bases). The V end was cut by 7 bases, the J end by 11 bases, with 17 bases between. The CDR3 contains 12 residues. Germline assignment: CDR1 MNHNS and CDR2 SASEGT.

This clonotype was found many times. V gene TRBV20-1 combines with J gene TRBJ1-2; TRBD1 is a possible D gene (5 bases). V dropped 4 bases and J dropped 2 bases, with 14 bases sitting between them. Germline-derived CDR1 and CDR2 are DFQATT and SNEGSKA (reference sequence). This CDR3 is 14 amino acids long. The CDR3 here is CSAKTLGRNYGYTF. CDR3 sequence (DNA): TGCAGTGCTAAGACCCTGGGACGGAACTATGGCTACACCTTC.

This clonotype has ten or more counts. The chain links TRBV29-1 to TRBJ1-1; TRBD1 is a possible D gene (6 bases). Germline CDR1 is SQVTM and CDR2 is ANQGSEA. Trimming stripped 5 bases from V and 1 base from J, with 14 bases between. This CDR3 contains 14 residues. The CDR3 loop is CSVSTGLGNTEAFF. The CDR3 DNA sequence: TGCAGCGTTTCCACAGGGTTGGGGAACACTGAAGCTTTCTTT. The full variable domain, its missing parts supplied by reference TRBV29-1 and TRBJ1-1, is SAVISQKPSRDICQRGTSLTIQCQVDSQVTMMFWYRQQPGQSLTLIATANQGSEATYESGFVIDKFPISRPNLTFSTLTVSNMSPEDSSIYLCSVSTGLGNTEAFFGQGTRLTVV.

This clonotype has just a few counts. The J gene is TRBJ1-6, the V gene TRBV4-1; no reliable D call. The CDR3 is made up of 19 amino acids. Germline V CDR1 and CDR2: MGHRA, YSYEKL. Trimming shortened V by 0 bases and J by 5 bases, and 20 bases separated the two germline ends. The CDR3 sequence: CASSQDSFFRAGNNSPLHF. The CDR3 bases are TGCGCCAGCAGCCAAGATAGCTTTTTTAGGGCAGGCAATAATTCACCCCTCCACTTT.

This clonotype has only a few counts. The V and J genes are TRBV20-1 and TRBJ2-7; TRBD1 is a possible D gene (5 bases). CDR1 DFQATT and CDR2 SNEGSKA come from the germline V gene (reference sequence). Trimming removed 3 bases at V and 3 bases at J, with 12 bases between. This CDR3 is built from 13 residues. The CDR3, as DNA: TGCAGTGCTAGGCGCCAGGGTGGCTACGAGCAGTACTTC. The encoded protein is CSARRQGGYEQYF.

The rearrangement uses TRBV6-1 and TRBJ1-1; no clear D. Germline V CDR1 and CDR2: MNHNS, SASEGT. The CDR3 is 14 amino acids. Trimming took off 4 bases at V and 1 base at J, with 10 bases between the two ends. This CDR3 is CASSAPGQNTEAFF. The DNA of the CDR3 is TGTGCCAGCAGTGCGCCTGGGCAGAACACTGAAGCTTTCTTT.

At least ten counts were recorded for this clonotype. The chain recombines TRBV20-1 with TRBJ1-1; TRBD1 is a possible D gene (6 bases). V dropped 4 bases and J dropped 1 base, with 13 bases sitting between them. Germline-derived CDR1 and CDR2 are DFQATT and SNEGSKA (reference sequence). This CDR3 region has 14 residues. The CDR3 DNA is TGCAGTGCTACTAGGGGGGACAAGAACACTGAAGCTTTCTTT. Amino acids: CSATRGDKNTEAFF.

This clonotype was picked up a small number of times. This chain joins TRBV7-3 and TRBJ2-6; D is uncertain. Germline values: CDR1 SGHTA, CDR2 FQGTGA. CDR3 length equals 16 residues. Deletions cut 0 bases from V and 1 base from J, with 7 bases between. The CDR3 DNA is TGTGCCAGCAGCTTAACGTTGACGTCTGGGGCCAACGTCCTGACTTTC. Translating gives CASSLTLTSGANVLTF.